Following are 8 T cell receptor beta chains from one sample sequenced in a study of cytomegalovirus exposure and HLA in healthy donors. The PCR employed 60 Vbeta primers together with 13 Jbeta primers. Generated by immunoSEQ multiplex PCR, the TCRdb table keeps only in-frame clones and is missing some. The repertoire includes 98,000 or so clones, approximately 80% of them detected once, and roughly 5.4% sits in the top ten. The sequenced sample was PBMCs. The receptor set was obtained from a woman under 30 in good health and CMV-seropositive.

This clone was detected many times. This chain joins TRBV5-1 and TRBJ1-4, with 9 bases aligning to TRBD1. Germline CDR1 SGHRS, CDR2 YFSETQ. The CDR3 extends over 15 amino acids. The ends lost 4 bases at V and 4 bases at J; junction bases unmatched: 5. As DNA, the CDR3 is TGCGCCAGCAGCCTAACAGGGGGCAGTAATGAAAAACTGTTTTTT. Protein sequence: CASSLTGGSNEKLFF.

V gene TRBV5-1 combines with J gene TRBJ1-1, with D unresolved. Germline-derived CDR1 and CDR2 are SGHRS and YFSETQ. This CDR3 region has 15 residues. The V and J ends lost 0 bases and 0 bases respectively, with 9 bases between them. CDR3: CASSLAFSVNTEAFF. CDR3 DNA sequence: TGCGCCAGCAGCTTGGCCTTTTCGGTGAACACTGAAGCTTTCTTT.

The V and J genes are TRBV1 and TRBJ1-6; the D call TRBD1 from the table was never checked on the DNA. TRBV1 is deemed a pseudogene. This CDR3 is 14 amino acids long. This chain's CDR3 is CTSSQGTGSSPLHF. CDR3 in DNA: TGCACCAGCAGCCAAGGGACAGGGTCGTCACCCCTCCACTTT.

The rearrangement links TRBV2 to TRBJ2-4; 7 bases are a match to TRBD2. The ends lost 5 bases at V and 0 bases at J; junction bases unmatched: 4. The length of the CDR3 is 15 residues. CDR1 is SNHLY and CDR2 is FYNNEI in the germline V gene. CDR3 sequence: CASSSGEIAKNIQYF. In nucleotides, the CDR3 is TGTGCCAGCAGTAGCGGGGAGATAGCCAAAAACATTCAGTACTTC. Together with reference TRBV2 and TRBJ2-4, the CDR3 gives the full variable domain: EPEVTQTPSHQVTQMGQEVILRCVPISNHLYFYWYRQILGQKVEFLVSFYNNEISEKSEIFDDQFSVERPDGSNFTLKIRSTKLEDSAMYFCASSSGEIAKNIQYFGAGTRLSVL.

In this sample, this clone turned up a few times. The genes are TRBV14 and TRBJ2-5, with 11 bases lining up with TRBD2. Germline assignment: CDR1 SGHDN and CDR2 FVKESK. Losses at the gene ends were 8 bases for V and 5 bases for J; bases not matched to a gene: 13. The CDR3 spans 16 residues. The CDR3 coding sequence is TGTGCCAGCGCCGGGACTAGCGGCCGAGGGAGGGAGACCCAGTACTTC. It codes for CASAGTSGRGRETQYF.

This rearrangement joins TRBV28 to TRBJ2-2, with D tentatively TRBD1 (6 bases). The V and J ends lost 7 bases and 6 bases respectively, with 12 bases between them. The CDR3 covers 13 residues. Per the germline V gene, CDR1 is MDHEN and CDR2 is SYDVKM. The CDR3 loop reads CASKRGGPGELFF. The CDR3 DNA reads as TGTGCCAGCAAACGTGGGGGCCCCGGGGAGCTGTTTTTT.

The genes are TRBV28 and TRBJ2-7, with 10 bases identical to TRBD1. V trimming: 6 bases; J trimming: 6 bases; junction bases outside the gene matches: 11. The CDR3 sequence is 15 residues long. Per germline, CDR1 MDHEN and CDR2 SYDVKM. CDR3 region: CASRKPGQGSGEQYF. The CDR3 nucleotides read TGTGCCAGCAGGAAGCCGGGACAGGGGAGTGGCGAGCAGTACTTC.

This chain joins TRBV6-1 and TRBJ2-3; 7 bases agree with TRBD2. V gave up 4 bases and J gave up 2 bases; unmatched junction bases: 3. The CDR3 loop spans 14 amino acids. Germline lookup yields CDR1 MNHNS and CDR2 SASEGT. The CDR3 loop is CASSGTRDTDTQYF. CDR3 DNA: TGTGCCAGCAGTGGGACTAGGGACACAGATACGCAGTATTTT.